The 17 T cell receptor beta chains presented below share a single source sample, sequenced in a study of T cell clones after liver transplantation. Sequencing used immunoSEQ multiplex PCR; TCRdb keeps in-frame clones, though not all of them. Among around 76,000 clones listed, 80% were seen once. Sequences were derived from CD4+ T cells from blood, sampled 12 months after liver transplant. These receptors were collected from a human patient who received a liver transplant. Part of the T cells may come from the graft donor.

This sequence joins TRBV4-1 and TRBJ2-4; 8 nucleotides match TRBD1. Germline V gene data show CDR1 as MGHRA and CDR2 as YSYEKL. J was trimmed by 3 bases and V by 3 bases; bases with no gene match: 7. The CDR3 covers 16 residues. The CDR3: CASSHTGGFDKNIQYF. Written as DNA, the CDR3 is TGCGCCAGCAGCCATACAGGGGGATTTGACAAAAACATTCAGTACTTC.

This clone was recorded once. This chain uses TRBV19 with TRBJ1-1; D is unclear. The CDR3 is 15 amino acids. Germline CDR1 and CDR2: LNHDA and SQIVND (reference sequence). V lost 1 base, J lost 0 bases, and 9 bases lay in between. The CDR3, as DNA: TGTGCCAGTAGTATAGCAGGCAGTGTGAACACTGAAGCTTTCTTT. This sequence encodes CASSIAGSVNTEAFF.

Notes on this clone: The identical CDR3 is also encoded by other nucleotide sequences in the sample. The J gene is TRBJ2-7, the V gene TRBV18; 14 bases fit TRBD2. The CDR3 is made up of 16 amino acids. Looked up from germline, CDR1 is KGHSH and CDR2 is LQKENI. Losses at the gene ends were 3 bases for V and 4 bases for J; bases not matched to a gene: 5. The CDR3 loop is CASSPPGLAGEYEQYF. The CDR3 DNA reads as TGTGCCAGCTCACCTCCGGGACTAGCGGGAGAGTACGAGCAGTACTTC.

The chain uses TRBV4-2 and TRBJ2-1; the match to TRBD2 covers 11 bases. Per the germline V gene, CDR1 is LGHNA and CDR2 is YNFKEQ. The V segment lost 0 bases and the J segment 4 bases; nucleotides outside the gene matches: 8. This CDR3 has 18 amino acids. The CDR3 loop is CASSQDSLLAGVYNEQFF. As DNA, the CDR3 is TGTGCCAGCAGCCAAGACTCCCTACTAGCGGGAGTGTACAATGAGCAGTTCTTC.

The chain carries TRBV6-4 and TRBJ1-1, with 7 nucleotides matching TRBD1. V trimming: 3 bases; J trimming: 4 bases; junction bases outside the gene matches: 8. Germline V lookup: CDR1 MRHNA, CDR2 SNTAGT. The CDR3 loop spans 15 amino acids. CDR3 residues: CASSERQGRATEAFF. The CDR3 bases are TGTGCCAGCAGTGAAAGACAGGGAAGGGCCACTGAAGCTTTCTTT.

This clone occurred a few times. The chain recombines TRBV2 with TRBJ1-2; D is unclear. CDR1 and CDR2 (germline): SNHLY, FYNNEI. The CDR3 consists of 14 residues. The V gene lost 3 bases and the J gene lost 9 bases, with 17 bases spanning the gap. CDR3 nucleotides: TGTGCCAGCAGTGATGGTAGGGTTCTTGGTCGCTACACCTTC. It is translated as CASSDGRVLGRYTF.

The J gene is TRBJ2-7, the V gene TRBV28; TRBD2 matches 8 bases. The V and J ends lost 3 bases and 2 bases, in that order; junction bases with no gene match: 9. This CDR3 has 16 amino acids. CDR1 is MDHEN, CDR2 SYDVKM, per germline. CDR3 sequence: CASSFDLAGLTYEQYF. The CDR3 nucleotides read TGTGCCAGCAGTTTCGATCTAGCGGGCTTAACCTACGAGCAGTACTTC.

The rearrangement uses TRBV28 and TRBJ2-3; 9 nucleotides match TRBD2. This CDR3 comprises 19 residues. J was trimmed by 4 bases and V by 4 bases; bases with no gene match: 18. Germline V lookup: CDR1 MDHEN, CDR2 SYDVKM. CDR3 residues: CASSSYWSGRQEDPDTQYF. The CDR3 region has the DNA TGTGCCAGCAGTTCCTACTGGAGCGGGAGGCAGGAGGATCCAGATACGCAGTATTTT.

This chain connects TRBV15 to TRBJ2-3; 11 bases map to TRBD2. The germline V gene has CDR1 LNHNV and CDR2 YYDKDF (reference sequence). Unmatched junction bases numbered 1, after V lost 0 bases and J lost 2 bases. The CDR3 consists of 16 residues. The CDR3 region is CATSRDSGRVTDTQYF. The CDR3 nucleotides read TGTGCCACCAGCAGAGATAGCGGGAGGGTCACAGATACGCAGTATTTT.

The J gene is TRBJ2-1, the V gene TRBV10-1; D is perhaps TRBD1 or TRBD2 (6 bases each). Trimming pared 4 bases from V and 3 bases from J, leaving 16 bases between. The CDR3 is 16 residues long. Germline CDR1 and CDR2: WNHNN and SYGVQD (reference sequence). This CDR3 is CASSVQGLGGYNEQFF. CDR3 DNA: TGCGCCAGCAGTGTTCAGGGGTTGGGGGGCTACAATGAGCAGTTCTTC.

The rearrangement uses TRBV11-2 and TRBJ2-3; D is possibly TRBD2 (5 bases). Germline CDR1 and CDR2: SGHAT and FQNNGV. The length of the CDR3 is 16 residues. V lost 6 bases to trimming and J lost 2 bases, with 18 bases between them. CDR3 in amino acids: CASSYLAGATTDTQYF. In DNA, the CDR3 is TGTGCCAGCAGTTACCTCGCGGGCGCGACCACAGATACGCAGTATTTT.

The chain combines TRBV19 with TRBJ1-5; D gene unclear. V was clipped by 3 bases and J by 0 bases, with 6 bases between them. The CDR3 sequence is 14 residues long. Germline CDR1 and CDR2: LNHDA and SQIVND (reference sequence). CDR3 nucleotide sequence: TGTGCCAGTAGTATGATGGTTAGCAATCAGCCCCAGCATTTT. Protein: CASSMMVSNQPQHF. Variable domain in full (rest from reference TRBV19 and TRBJ1-5): DGGITQSPKYLFRKEGQNVTLSCEQNLNHDAMYWYRQDPGQGLRLIYYSQIVNDFQKGDIAEGYSVSREKKESFPLTVTSAQKNPTAFYLCASSMMVSNQPQHFGDGTRLSIL.

The chain is built from TRBV6-4 and TRBJ1-2; no clear D. The CDR3 has 16 amino acids. Germline assignment: CDR1 MRHNA and CDR2 SNTAGT. The V end lost 0 bases, the J end lost 6 bases, and 17 bases lay between the germline ends. CDR3 amino acids: CASSDSAGTLTDGYTF. The DNA for the CDR3 is TGTGCCAGCAGTGACTCAGCGGGTACCTTAACTGATGGCTACACCTTC.

The gene calls are TRBV6-1 and TRBJ2-7; D not certain. The CDR3 runs 13 residues. V was trimmed by 5 bases and J by 1 base, leaving 9 bases between them. Per the germline V gene, CDR1 is MNHNS and CDR2 is SASEGT. The CDR3 nucleotides are TGTGCCAGCAGTTATGCCAGTTCCTACGAGCAGTACTTC. Its protein product is CASSYASSYEQYF.

The chain has TRBV6-6 and TRBJ2-1, with 10 nucleotides matching TRBD1. In germline, CDR1 is MNHNY, CDR2 SVGAGI (reference sequence). The CDR3 has 15 residues. J was trimmed by 7 bases and V by 7 bases; bases with no gene match: 10. For the CDR3, the DNA is TGTGCCAGCACTCCGACGGGGACAGGGGATAATGAGCAGTTCTTC. Amino acids: CASTPTGTGDNEQFF.

V and J are TRBV5-1 and TRBJ2-7; the D gene is possibly TRBD1 (6 bases). V lost 2 bases to trimming and J lost 6 bases, with 12 bases between them. This CDR3 has 13 residues. Per germline, CDR1 SGHRS and CDR2 YFSETQ. CDR3 residues: CASSLPQGSEQYF. The CDR3 DNA reads TGCGCCAGCAGCTTACCACAGGGTTCCGAGCAGTACTTC.

This chain links TRBV5-1 with TRBJ2-7; 7 positions match TRBD1. Per the germline V gene, CDR1 is SGHRS and CDR2 is YFSETQ. The CDR3 extends over 17 amino acids. J was trimmed by 0 bases and V by 0 bases; bases with no gene match: 9. The CDR3 sequence: CASSLGTGLRSSYEQYF. The DNA for the CDR3 is TGCGCCAGCAGCTTGGGGACAGGCCTTAGAAGCTCCTACGAGCAGTACTTC.